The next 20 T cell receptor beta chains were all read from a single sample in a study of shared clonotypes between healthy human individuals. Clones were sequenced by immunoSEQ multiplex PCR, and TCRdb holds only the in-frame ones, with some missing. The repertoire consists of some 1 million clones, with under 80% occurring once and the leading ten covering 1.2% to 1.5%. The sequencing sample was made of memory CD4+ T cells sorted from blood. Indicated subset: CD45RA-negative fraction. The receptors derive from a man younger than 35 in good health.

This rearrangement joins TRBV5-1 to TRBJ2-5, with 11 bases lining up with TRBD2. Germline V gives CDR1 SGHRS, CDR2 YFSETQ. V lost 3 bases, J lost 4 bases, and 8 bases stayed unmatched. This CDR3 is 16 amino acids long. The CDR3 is CASSSIAGGPGETQYF. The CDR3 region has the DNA TGCGCCAGCAGCTCCATAGCGGGAGGGCCAGGAGAGACCCAGTACTTC.

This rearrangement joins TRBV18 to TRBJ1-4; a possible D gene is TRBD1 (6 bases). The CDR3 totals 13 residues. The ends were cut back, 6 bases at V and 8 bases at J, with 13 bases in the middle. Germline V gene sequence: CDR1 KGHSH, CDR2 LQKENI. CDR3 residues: CASSPDRQEKLFF. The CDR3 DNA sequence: TGTGCCAGCTCTCCCGACAGGCAGGAAAAACTGTTTTTT.

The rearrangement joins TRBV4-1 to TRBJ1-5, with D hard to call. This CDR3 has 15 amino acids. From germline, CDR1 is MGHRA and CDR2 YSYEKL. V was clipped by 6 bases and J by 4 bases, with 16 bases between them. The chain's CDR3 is CASSIFNGLNQPQHF. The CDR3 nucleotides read TGCGCCAGCAGTATATTTAACGGACTAAATCAGCCCCAGCATTTT.

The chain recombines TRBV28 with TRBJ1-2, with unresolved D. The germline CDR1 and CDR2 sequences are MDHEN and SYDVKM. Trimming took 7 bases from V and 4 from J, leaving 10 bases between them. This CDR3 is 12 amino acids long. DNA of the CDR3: TGTGCCAGCAAGCAACAGCCCTATGGCTACACCTTC. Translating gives CASKQQPYGYTF.

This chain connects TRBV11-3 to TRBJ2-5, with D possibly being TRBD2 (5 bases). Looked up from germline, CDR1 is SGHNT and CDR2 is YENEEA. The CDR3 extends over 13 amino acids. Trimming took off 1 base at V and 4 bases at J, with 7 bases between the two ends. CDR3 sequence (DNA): TGTGCCAGCAGCTTAGGGCTAGCAGAGACCCAGTACTTC. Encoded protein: CASSLGLAETQYF.

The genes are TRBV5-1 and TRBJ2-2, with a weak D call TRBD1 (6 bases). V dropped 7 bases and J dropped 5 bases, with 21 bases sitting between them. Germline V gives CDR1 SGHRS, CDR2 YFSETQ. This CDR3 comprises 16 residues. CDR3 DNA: TGCGCCAGCGGCACCCCGGAGCAGGGGAGAACCGGGGAGCTGTTTTTT. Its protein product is CASGTPEQGRTGELFF.

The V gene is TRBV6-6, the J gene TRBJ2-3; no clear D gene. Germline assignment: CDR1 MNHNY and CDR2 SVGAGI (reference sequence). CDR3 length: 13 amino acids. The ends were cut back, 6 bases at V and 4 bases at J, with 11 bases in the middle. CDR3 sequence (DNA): TGTGCCAGCAGCCTCGACAATCCAGATACGCAGTATTTT. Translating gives CASSLDNPDTQYF.

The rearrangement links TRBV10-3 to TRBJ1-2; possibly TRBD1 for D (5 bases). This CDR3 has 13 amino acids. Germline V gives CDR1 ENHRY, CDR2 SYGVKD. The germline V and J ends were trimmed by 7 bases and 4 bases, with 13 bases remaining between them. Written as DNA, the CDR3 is TGTGCCATCACCGCCGGGGGTACCTATGGCTACACCTTC. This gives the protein CAITAGGTYGYTF.

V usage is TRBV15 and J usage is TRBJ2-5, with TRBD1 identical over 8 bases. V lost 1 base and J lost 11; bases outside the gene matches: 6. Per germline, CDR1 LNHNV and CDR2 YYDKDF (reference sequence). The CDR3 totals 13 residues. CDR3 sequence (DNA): TGTGCCACCAGCAGAGGACAGCAGGGGGCTCAGTACTTC. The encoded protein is CATSRGQQGAQYF.

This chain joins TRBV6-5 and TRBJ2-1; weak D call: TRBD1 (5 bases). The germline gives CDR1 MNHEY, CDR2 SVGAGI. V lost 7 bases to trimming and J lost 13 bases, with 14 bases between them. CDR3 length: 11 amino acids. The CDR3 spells CASTTGRHQFF. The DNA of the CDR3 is TGTGCCAGCACCACAGGCCGACATCAGTTCTTC.

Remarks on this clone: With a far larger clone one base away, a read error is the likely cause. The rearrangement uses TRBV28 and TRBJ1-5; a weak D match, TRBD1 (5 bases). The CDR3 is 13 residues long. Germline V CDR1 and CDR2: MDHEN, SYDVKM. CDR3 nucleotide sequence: TGTGCCAGCACGACAGATAGCAATCAGCCCCGGCATTTT. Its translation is CASTTDSNQPRHF.

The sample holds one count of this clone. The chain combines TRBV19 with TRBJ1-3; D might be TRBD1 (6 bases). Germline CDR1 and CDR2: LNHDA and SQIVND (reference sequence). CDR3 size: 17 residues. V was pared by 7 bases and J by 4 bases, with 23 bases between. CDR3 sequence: CASNGRGTPGLGNTIYF. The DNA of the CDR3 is TGTGCCAGTAATGGGAGGGGGACGCCGGGGCTCGGAAACACCATATATTTT.

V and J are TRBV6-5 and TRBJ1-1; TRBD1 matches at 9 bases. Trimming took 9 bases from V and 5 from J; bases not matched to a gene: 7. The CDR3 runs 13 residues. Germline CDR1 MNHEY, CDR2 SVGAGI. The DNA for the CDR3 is TGTGCCAGGATACGGGACAGGGTGACTGAAGCTTTCTTT. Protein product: CARIRDRVTEAFF.

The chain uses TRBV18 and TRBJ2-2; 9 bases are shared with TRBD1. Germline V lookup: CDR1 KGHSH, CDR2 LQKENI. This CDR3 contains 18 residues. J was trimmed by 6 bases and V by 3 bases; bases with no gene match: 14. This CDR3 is CASSPSTGTGTRAGELFF. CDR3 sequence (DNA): TGTGCCAGCTCACCCTCCACCGGGACAGGGACGAGAGCCGGGGAGCTGTTTTTT.

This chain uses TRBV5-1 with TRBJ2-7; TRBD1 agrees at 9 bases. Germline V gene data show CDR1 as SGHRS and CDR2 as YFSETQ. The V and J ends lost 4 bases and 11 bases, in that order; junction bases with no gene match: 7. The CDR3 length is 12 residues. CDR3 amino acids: CASSPGQGEEYF. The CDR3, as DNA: TGCGCCAGCAGCCCGGGACAGGGAGAAGAGTACTTC.

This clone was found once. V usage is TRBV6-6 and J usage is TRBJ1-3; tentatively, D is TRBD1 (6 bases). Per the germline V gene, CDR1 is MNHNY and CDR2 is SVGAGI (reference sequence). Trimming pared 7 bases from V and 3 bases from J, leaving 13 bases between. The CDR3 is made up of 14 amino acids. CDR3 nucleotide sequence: TGTGCCAGCATTTCAGGGGTTGGTGGAAACACCATATATTTT. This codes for CASISGVGGNTIYF.

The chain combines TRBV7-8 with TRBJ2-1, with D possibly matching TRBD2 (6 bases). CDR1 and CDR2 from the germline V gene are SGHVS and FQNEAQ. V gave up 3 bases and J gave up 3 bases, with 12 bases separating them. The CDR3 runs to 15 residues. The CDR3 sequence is CASSLGSSDYNEQFF. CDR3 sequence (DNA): TGTGCCAGCAGCTTGGGGTCTAGCGACTACAATGAGCAGTTCTTC.

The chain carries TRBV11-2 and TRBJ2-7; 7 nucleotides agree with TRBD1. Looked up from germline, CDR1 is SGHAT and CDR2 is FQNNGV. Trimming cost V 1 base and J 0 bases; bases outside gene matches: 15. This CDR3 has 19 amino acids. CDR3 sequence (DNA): TGTGCCAGCAGCTTAGGGAGTTGGGGCAGGGGGTCCAGCTCCTACGAGCAGTACTTC. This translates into CASSLGSWGRGSSSYEQYF.

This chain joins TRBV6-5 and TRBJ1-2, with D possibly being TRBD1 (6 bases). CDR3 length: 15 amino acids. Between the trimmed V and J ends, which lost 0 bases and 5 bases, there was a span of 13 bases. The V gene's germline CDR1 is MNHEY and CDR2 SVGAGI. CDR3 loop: CASSYSRGGGYGYTF. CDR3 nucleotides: TGTGCCAGCAGTTACTCGAGAGGGGGTGGGTATGGCTACACCTTC.

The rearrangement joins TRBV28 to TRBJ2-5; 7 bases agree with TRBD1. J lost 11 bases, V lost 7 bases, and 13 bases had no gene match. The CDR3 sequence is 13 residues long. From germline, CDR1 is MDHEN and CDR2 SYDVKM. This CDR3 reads CASIQRDSPKQYF. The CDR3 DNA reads TGTGCCAGCATCCAGAGGGACAGCCCGAAGCAGTACTTC.